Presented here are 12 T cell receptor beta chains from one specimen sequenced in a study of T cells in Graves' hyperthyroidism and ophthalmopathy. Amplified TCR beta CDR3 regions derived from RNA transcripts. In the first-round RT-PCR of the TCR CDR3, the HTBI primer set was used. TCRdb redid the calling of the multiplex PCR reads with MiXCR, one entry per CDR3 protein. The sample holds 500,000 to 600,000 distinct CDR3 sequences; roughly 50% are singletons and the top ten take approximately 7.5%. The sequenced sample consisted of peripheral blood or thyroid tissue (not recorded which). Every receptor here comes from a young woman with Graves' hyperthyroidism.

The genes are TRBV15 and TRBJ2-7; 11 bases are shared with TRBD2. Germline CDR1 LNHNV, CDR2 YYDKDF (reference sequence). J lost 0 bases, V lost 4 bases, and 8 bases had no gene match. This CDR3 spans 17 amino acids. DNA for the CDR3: TGTGCCACCAGCATGTGGCTAGCGGGAGGAGGCTCCTACGAGCAGTACTTC. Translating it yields CATSMWLAGGGSYEQYF.

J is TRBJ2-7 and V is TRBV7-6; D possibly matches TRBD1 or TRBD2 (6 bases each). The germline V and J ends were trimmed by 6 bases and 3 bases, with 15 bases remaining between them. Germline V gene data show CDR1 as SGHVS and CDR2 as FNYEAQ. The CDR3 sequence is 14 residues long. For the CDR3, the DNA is TGTGCCAGCAGTGAAGGGGGGACCCTCTACGAGCAGTACTTC. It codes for CASSEGGTLYEQYF.

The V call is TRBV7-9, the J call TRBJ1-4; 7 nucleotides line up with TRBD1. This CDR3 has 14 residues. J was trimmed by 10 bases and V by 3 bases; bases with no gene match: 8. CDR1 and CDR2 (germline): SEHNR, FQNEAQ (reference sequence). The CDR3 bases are TGTGCCAGCAGCTTCGGACAGGCCTCTGGAAAACTGTTTTTT. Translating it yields CASSFGQASGKLFF.

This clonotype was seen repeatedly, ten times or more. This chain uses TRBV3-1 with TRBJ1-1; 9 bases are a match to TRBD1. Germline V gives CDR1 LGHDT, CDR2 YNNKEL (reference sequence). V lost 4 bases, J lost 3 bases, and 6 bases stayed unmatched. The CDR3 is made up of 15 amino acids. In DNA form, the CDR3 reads TGTGCCAGCAGCCGGGGACAGGGAGGGGACACTGAAGCTTTCTTT. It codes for CASSRGQGGDTEAFF.

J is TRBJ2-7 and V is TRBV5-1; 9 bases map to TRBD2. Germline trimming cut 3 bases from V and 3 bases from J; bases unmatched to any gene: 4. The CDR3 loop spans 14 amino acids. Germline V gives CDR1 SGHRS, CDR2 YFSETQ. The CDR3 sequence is CASSSSGGIYEQYF. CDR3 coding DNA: TGCGCCAGCAGCTCGAGCGGGGGGATCTACGAGCAGTACTTC.

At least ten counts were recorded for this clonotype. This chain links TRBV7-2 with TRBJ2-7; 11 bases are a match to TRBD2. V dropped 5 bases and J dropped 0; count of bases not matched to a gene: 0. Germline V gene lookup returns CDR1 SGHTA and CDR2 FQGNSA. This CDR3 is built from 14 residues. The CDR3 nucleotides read TGTGCCAGCAGCGGGACTAGCGGCTCCTACGAGCAGTACTTC. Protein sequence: CASSGTSGSYEQYF.

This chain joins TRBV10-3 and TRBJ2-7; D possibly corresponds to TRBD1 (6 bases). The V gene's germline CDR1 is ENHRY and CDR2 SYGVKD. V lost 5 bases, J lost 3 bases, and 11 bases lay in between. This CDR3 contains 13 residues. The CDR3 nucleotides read TGTGCCATCAGTCAACGGGACATCTACGAGCAGTACTTC. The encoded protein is CAISQRDIYEQYF.

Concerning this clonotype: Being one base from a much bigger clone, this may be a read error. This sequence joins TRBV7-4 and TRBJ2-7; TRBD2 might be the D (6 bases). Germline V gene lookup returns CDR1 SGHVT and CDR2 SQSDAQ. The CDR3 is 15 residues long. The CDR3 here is CASSQEKTRSYGQYF. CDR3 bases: TGTGCCAGCAGCCAAGAAAAGACTAGATCCTACGGGCAGTACTTC. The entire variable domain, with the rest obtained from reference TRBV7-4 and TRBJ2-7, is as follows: GAGVSQSPRYKVAKRGRDVALRCDSISGHVTLYWYRQTLGQGSEVLTYSQSDAQRDKSGRPSGRFSAERPERSVSTLKIQRTEQGDSAVYLCASSQEKTRSYGQYFGPGTRLTVT.

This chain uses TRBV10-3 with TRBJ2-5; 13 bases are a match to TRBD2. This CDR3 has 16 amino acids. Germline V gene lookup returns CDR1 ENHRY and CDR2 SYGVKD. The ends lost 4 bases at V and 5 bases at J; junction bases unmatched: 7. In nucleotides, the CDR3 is TGTGCCATCAGTGGGCCCGGGACTAGCGGGACCGAGACCCAGTACTTC. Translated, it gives CAISGPGTSGTETQYF.

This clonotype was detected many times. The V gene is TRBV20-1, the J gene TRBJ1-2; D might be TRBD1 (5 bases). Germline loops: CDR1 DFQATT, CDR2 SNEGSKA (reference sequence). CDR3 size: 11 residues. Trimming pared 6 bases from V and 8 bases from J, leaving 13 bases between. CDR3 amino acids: CSAYIRGGYTF. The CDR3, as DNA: TGCAGTGCCTACATCCGGGGCGGCTACACCTTC.

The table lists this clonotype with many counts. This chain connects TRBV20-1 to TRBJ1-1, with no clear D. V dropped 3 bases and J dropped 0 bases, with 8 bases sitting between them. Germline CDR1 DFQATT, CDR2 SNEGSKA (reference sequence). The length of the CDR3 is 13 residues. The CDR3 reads CSASGRMNTEAFF. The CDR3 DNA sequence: TGCAGTGCTAGTGGCAGAATGAACACTGAAGCTTTCTTT.

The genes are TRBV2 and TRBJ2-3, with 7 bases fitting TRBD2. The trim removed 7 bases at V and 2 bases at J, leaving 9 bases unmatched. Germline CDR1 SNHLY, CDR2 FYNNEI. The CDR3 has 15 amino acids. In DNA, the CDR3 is TGTGCCAGCACCAACCGGGCGGGGGACACAGATACGCAGTATTTT. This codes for CASTNRAGDTDTQYF.